This TCR beta chain was sequenced in a study of lymphopenia after photon versus proton radiotherapy. Sequencing was performed with immunoSEQ multiplex PCR; in TCRdb, only in-frame clones are kept and a portion is missing. The sample records around 20,000 clones, over 80% being singletons. Study-level points and caveats: Oligoclonal CD8+ Temra expansion after nadir drove photon patients' diversity drop.

The V gene lost 1 base and the J gene lost 5 bases, with 14 bases spanning the gap. Germline CDR1 LGHNA, CDR2 YSLEER. This CDR3 is built from 15 residues. Notes on this clone: Its antigen remains unknown.

This receptor was identified in a man in his sixties with pancreatic cancer. V is TRBV4-3 and J is TRBJ1-1, with TRBD1 as a possible D gene (5 bases). The specimen was peripheral blood, collected from a patient treated with photon-based radiotherapy. The CDR3, as DNA: TGCGCCAGCAGCCAAGTTGTAGGGGTATTTACTGAAGCTTTCTTT. It is translated as CASSQVVGVFTEAFF.